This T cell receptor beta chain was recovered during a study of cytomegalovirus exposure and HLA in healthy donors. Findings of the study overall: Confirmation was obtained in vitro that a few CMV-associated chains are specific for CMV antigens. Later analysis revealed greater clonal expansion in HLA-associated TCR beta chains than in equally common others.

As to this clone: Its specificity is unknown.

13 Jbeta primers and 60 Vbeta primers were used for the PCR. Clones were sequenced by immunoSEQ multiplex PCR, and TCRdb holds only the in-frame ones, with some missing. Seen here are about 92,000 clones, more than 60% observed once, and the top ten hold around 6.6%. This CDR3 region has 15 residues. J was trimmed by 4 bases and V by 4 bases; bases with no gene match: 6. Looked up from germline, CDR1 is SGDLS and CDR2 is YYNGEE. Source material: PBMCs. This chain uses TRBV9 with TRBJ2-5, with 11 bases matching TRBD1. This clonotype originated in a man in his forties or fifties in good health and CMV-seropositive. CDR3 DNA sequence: TGTGCCAGCAGCAGAGGGGACAGGGGGGTAGAGACCCAGTACTTC. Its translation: CASSRGDRGVETQYF.